This entry describes one TCR beta chain. CDR3 length: 17 amino acids. V lost 0 bases to trimming and J lost 2 bases; unmatched junction nucleotides: 5. The V gene's germline CDR1 is LGHDT and CDR2 YNNKEL (reference sequence). Per the original methods: From reference gene primer amplification, estimates of nucleated cell counts were derived. Clones were sequenced by immunoSEQ multiplex PCR, and TCRdb holds only the in-frame ones, with some missing. V, J and clone size are those of that table, while D and trimming were read from the DNA. The sample includes around 54,000 clones, about 90% of them seen just once. This sample was included in a study of blood T cell repertoires in COVID-19. Overall study: Both acute and convalescent COVID-19 samples were obtained from the United States, Italy and Spain. PBMCs, B-cell-depleted T cells, or T cells were the source of the cDNA or gDNA that made up the material.

This TCR derives from a human donor in a cohort sampled during active COVID-19. The chain joins TRBV3-1 (or the pseudogene TRBV3-2) to TRBJ2-3, with 10 bases that match TRBD2. The sample taken for sequencing was peripheral blood. Written as DNA, the CDR3 is TGTGCCAGCAGCCAAGATTTGCTAGCGGGAGTCACAGATACGCAGTATTTT. It yields the protein CASSQDLLAGVTDTQYF.